This TCR beta chain was captured by sequencing in a study of shared clonotypes between healthy human individuals. Whole-study findings and limits: When compared with the clonotypes that were shared by all four sorted-subset donors, the non-shared clonotypes turned out to have lower generation probabilities. Clonotypes that were shared across four donors made up roughly 5.2% of naive CD4 clonotypes. Sampling covered nothing but blood. Tissue TCR repertoires likely differ from those found in blood.

Sorted subsets were amplified in replicate PCRs using approximately 200 ng DNA, roughly 30,000 T cell genomes. Profiled with immunoSEQ multiplex PCR; TCRdb holds only in-frame clones, not every one. Among around 2.5 million clones, more than 85% were seen once, and the ten largest hold 0.35% to 0.45%. Comments on this clone: As yet, its antigen is unknown.

Germline assignment: CDR1 SGHRS and CDR2 YFSETQ. CDR3 length: 15 amino acids. With 4 bases removed from V and 1 base from J, the gap between germline ends came to 13 bases. The sample consisted of naive CD4+ T cells from PBMCs. Subset described: CD45RA+ positively selected. This TCR was recovered from a man aged 18 to 35 in good health. Some clones in this sample may be carry-over from other donors' samples. The chain recombines TRBV5-1 with TRBJ2-3; no reliable D call. CDR3 DNA sequence: TGCGCCAGCAGCCCGATGGCAGGCCGCACAGATACGCAGTATTTT. Protein sequence: CASSPMAGRTDTQYF.